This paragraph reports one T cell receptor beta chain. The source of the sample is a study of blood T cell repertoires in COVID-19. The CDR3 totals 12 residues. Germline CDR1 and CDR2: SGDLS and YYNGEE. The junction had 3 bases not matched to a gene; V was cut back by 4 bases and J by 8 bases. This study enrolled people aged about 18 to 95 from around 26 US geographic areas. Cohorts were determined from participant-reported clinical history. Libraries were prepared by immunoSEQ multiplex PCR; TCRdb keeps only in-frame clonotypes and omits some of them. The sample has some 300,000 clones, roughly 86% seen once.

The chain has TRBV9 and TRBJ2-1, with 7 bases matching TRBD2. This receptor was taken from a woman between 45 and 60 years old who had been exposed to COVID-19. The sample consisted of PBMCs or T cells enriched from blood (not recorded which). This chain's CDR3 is CASSQRGDEQFF. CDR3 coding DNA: TGTGCCAGCAGCCAACGGGGGGATGAGCAGTTCTTC.